This T cell receptor beta chain was sequenced in a study of molecular identifiers for immune sequencing clone quantification. Points from the study as a whole: Over 97% of CMV-specific effector molecules, but under 1% of naive ones, were in clones above 20 copies.

As to this clonotype: Its specificity is unknown. A read error may be the cause here, since a much bigger clone is one base away.

The CDR3 length is 15 residues. Trimming left V 8 bases short and J 4 bases short, with 21 bases between. Germline V gives CDR1 SEHNR, CDR2 FQNEAQ (reference sequence). TCRdb redid the calling of the PCR reads with MiXCR, one entry per CDR3 protein. The table has around 460,000 distinct CDR3 sequences, about 25% seen once. Isolation of naive CD8 T cells was achieved by sorting on a CD8+CD4-CCR7+CD45RA+ phenotype. The sequence was obtained from a human donor in good health. Some libraries in this study had Jurkat cell RNA spiked in. The source material was naive CD8+ T cells from blood, with Jurkat cell RNA spiked in. This sample's subset: FACS-sorted CD8+CD4-CCR7+CD45RA+ naive T cells. The V call is TRBV7-9, the J call TRBJ2-7, with D hard to call. This chain's CDR3 is CASGDLVNQKYEQYF. CDR3 bases: TGTGCCAGCGGCGACCTAGTGAACCAGAAGTACGAGCAGTACTTC. The whole variable domain, filled in from reference TRBV7-9 and TRBJ2-7, reads DTGVSQNPRHKITKRGQNVTFRCDPISEHNRLYWYRQTLGQGPEFLTYFQNEAQLEKSRLLSDRFSAERPKGSFSTLEIQRTEQGDSAMYLCASGDLVNQKYEQYFGPGTRLTVT.